The clone carrying this T cell receptor (beta chain) was recorded a few times. Deletions cut 0 bases from V and 1 base from J, with 5 bases between. Germline values: CDR1 SGHRS, CDR2 YFSETQ. The CDR3 length is 13 residues. Alongside a J-beta primer mix, a sample-barcoded 5' primer served in a second PCR lasting 7 to 11 cycles. TCRdb called the 5' RACE reads again in MiXCR, with one record for every CDR3 protein. This table has around 780,000 distinct CDR3 sequences, 56% appearing once. This sample is drawn from a study of blood T cells in healthy people across ages. V usage is TRBV5-1 and J usage is TRBJ2-7; no clear D gene. The clonotype comes from a man aged 35 to 55 in good health. Sequenced input: blood. CDR3 in DNA: TGCGCCAGCAGCTTGGTTCCTTCCTACGAGCAGTACTTC. This gives the protein CASSLVPSYEQYF. Full variable domain (rest looked up from reference TRBV5-1 and TRBJ2-7): KAGVTQTPRYLIKTRGQQVTLSCSPISGHRSVSWYQQTPGQGLQFLFEYFSETQRNKGNFPGRFSGRQFSNSRSEMNVSTLELGDSALYLCASSLVPSYEQYFGPGTRLTVT.